This T cell receptor (beta chain) was found in a study of immune evolution from preneoplasia to lung adenocarcinoma. Study-level results: Later-stage lesions appeared to have more T cells, more diversity, less clonality. Normal lung had the highest top T cell clone frequencies. Compared with EGFR-mutant or double wild-type lesions, KRAS-mutant nodules were more clonal.

In the case of this clone: Its antigen is unidentified. Other DNA sequences from this sample encode an identical CDR3 as well.

Only in-frame clones appear in the TCRdb table, and some are missing; sequencing was by immunoSEQ multiplex PCR. The data hold tens of thousands of clones, with roughly 75% observed a single time. Between the mid-2010s and the late 2010s, patients underwent resection in Japan or China. The V end lost 2 bases, the J end lost 4 bases, and 3 bases lay between the germline ends. Germline V gene sequence: CDR1 KGHSH, CDR2 LQKENI. This CDR3 region has 12 residues. This sequence was found in a person between 55 and 70 years old with lung adenocarcinoma. The V gene is TRBV18, the J gene TRBJ1-5, with D unclear. Sequenced material: FFPE invasive lung adenocarcinoma tissue. The CDR3 region has the DNA TGTGCCAGCTCACCAGGGAATCAGCCCCAGCATTTT. This sequence encodes CASSPGNQPQHF.